What follows is one T cell receptor (beta chain) and its context. The antigen this receptor binds is unknown. No base quality values were provided; no much bigger clone lies one nucleotide off. The record originates from a study of vaccination and CD4 T cells after COVID-19 (dated by TCRdb to 2021 to 2024). About the full investigation: Convalescent patients had a positive SARS-CoV-2 result on nasal swab PCR, and of these patients, some ten had mild disease and one had severe disease. Post-COVID blood samples from convalescent patients were collected a median of roughly 100 days after diagnosis, with a range of roughly 30 to 161 days. Six males and four females were included in the convalescent cohort, with two Hispanic individuals, seven Caucasians, two Asians and one multiracial person represented. In control cultures, a CEFX viral epitope pool was used as positive control, an HIV-1 Nef peptide pool was used as negative control, or no peptide was added. The spike-specific CD4+ TCR repertoire was compared before and after mRNA vaccination in approximately ten COVID-19 convalescent patients and a handful of infection-naive healthy vaccine recipients. Post-vaccine blood samples were taken a median of about 72 days after the second vaccine dose, with a range of about 13 to 241 days. Culture stimuli were overlapping spike peptide pools from SARS-CoV-2 and from the common cold coronaviruses HCoV-NL63, HCoV-OC43 and HCoV-229E. Participants got two doses of the Pfizer-BioNTech BNT162b2 vaccine (n=8) or two doses of the Moderna mRNA-1273 vaccine (n=2). The full study reports these points: Relatively few convalescent patients were included in the study, and early timepoints after natural infection were not analyzed. The median number of SARS-CoV-2-reactive clonotypes rose from approximately 20 after infection to 35 to 45 after vaccination, but the change was not significant. In convalescent patients, a median approximately 90% of post-vaccine SARS-CoV-2-reactive clones were detected only after vaccination, suggesting vaccine-specific priming. Nearly all vaccine-specific clones in convalescent patients (304 of 307) were mono-reactive for SARS-CoV-2 spike rather than cross-reactive with common cold coronaviruses.

There are 14 amino acids in the CDR3, from cysteine to phenylalanine inclusive. Just the 42-base CDR3 DNA is kept, in frame starting at base 1. From the germline V gene, CDR1 is MGHDK and CDR2 is SYGVNS. V and J are truncated by 6 bases and 3 bases respectively, leaving an intervening sequence of 12 bases. Interpreted using the paper, the treatment or condition label stands for: roughly ten-day PBMC culture with coronavirus spike peptide pools or control peptides (ViraFEST assay). To expand antigen-specific T cells with peptide pools and then pick out the expanded clonotypes through TCR sequencing, the study relied on the ViraFEST assay. The convalescent patients' positive SARS-CoV-2 PCR tests were from March to December 2020, which was before the Alpha, Beta and Delta variants emerged in the United States. Over 1.5 million PBMCs per well were cultured in IMDM with roughly 5% human AB serum and approximately 9.8 IU/ml IL-2, plus 10 ug/ml peptide pools. On days 3 and 7, half of the culture medium was replaced with fresh IL-2-containing medium. After less than 12 days of culture, CD4+ T cells were isolated by negative selection using the EasySep CD4+ T cell isolation kit. Ficoll-Paque Plus gradient centrifugation was used to isolate PBMCs from whole blood, and the isolated PBMCs were then either used fresh or cryopreserved at -140C. Culture conditions were generally each tested in triplicate wells.

Library creation used PCR. DNA from cultured CD4+ T cells underwent TCR sequencing with the Oncomine TCR Beta short-read assay at the Johns Hopkins FTIC core. Genomic DNA was extracted from the cultured CD4+ T cells with the QIAamp micro DNA kit. Oncomine TCR Beta libraries made from cultured CD4+ T cells were pooled using unique dual indexes and sequenced on an Illumina iSeq 100. The paper's data handling went like this. Non-productive sequences were removed, and CDR3s not starting with C, not ending with F or W, or shorter than 7 amino acids were discarded. Antigen-specific clonotypes were identified with the MANAFEST web application by comparing peptide-stimulated wells with reference and other culture wells. For a clone to be called positive, the clone needed an FDR below 0.05, an odds ratio above 5, and a productive frequency above 0.1% in at least two of three replicate wells. A clonotype was classed as cross-reactive if the clonotype showed significant expansion both in SARS-CoV-2 spike wells and in at least one common cold coronavirus spike condition. Similarity between CDR3 sequences was evaluated in R version 3.6.1 using Levenshtein distances (stringdist) and unrooted phylogenetic trees (ape). TCRdb passed the public sequencing reads through fastp at Q25 and MiXCR, retaining productive beta sequences. Entries that share a CDR3 protein sequence are merged under the most common genes and DNA. These V and J calls are TCRdb output, not the study's own analysis. This sample comprises about 5,500 distinct CDR3 sequences, around 30% of them detected only once. Around 20% of the sample is taken by the ten largest.

The rearrangement combines TRBV25-1 with TRBJ1-5; the D gene lacks a confident call. The material was CD4+ T cells from blood, cultured in vitro, obtained after SARS-CoV-2 vaccination. The TCR sequence derives from a human donor who had recovered from COVID-19. The DNA sequence is TGTGCCAGCAGCAGGCCAGGCTTCAATCAGCCCCAGCATTTT. Its translation is CASSRPGFNQPQHF.